This T cell receptor (beta chain) was obtained from a study of blood T cell repertoires in COVID-19. The CDR3 extends over 14 amino acids. Germline V gene lookup returns CDR1 KGHDR and CDR2 SFDVKD. Trimming cost V 3 bases and J 9 bases, with 11 bases left between them. The table came from immunoSEQ multiplex PCR; TCRdb's copy has only in-frame clones and leaves some out. There are about 400,000 clones in the sample; approximately 90% occur only once, and roughly 9.4% lies in the top ten. The receptor comes from a woman aged 45-59 years who had recovered from COVID-19. The sequenced sample consisted of PBMCs or T cells enriched from blood (not recorded which). This chain uses TRBV24-1 with TRBJ1-6; tentative D call: TRBD1 (6 bases). This chain's CDR3 is CATSDTPRGSPLHF. Written as DNA, the CDR3 is TGTGCCACCAGTGATACCCCCAGGGGTTCACCCCTCCACTTT.